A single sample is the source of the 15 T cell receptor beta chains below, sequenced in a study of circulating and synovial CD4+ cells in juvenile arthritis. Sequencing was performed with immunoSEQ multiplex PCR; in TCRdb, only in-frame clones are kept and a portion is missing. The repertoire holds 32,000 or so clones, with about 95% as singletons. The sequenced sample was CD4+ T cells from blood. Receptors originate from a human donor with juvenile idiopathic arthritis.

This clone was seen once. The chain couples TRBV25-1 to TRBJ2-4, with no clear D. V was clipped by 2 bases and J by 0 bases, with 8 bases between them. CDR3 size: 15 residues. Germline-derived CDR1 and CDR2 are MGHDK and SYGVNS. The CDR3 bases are TGTGCCAGCAGTGAAGGGCAGCTAGCCAAAAACATTCAGTACTTC. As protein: CASSEGQLAKNIQYF.

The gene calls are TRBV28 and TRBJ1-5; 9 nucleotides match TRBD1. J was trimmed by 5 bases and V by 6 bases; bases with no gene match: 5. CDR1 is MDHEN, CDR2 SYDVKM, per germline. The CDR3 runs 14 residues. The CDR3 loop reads CASSQTGGDQPQHF. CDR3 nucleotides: TGTGCCAGCAGCCAAACAGGGGGCGATCAGCCCCAGCATTTT.

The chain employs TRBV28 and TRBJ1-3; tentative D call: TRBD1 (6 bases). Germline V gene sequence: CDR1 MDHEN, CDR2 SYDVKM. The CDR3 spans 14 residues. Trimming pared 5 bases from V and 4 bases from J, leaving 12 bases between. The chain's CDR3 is CASSLGQSGNTIYF. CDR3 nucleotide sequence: TGTGCCAGCAGTCTAGGACAGAGCGGAAACACCATATATTTT.

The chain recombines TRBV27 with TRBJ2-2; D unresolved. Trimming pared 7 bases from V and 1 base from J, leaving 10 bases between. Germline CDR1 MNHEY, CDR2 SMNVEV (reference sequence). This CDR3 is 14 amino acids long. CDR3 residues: CASNNRGNTGELFF. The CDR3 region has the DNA TGTGCCAGCAATAACCGCGGGAACACCGGGGAGCTGTTTTTT.

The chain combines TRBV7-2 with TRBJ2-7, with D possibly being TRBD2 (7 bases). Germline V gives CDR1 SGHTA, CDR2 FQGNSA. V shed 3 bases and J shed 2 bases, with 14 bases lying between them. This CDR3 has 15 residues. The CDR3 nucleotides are TGTGCCAGCAGCTTGGGGGGGCCCTCTGCCTACGAGCAGTACTTC. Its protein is CASSLGGPSAYEQYF.

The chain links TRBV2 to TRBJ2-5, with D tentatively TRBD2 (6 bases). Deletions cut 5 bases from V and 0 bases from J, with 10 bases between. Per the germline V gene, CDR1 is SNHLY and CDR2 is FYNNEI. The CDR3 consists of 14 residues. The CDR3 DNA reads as TGTGCCAGCAGTCCCCGGACTAACCAAGAGACCCAGTACTTC. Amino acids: CASSPRTNQETQYF.

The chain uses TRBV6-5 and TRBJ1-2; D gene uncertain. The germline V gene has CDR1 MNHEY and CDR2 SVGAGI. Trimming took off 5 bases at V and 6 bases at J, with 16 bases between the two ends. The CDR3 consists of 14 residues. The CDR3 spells CASSRLTGWNGYTF. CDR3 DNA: TGTGCCAGCAGTCGTCTCACGGGATGGAATGGCTACACCTTC.

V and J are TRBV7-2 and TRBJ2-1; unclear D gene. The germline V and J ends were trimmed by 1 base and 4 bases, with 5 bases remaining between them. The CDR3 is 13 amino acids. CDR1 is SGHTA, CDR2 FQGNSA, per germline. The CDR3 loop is CASSLGRYNEQFF. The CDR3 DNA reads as TGTGCCAGCAGCTTAGGCAGATACAATGAGCAGTTCTTC. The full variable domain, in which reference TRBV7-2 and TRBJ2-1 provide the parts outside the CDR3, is GAGVSQSPSNKVTEKGKDVELRCDPISGHTALYWYRQSLGQGLEFLIYFQGNSAPDKSGLPSDRFSAERTGGSVSTLTIQRTQQEDSAVYLCASSLGRYNEQFFGPGTRLTVL.

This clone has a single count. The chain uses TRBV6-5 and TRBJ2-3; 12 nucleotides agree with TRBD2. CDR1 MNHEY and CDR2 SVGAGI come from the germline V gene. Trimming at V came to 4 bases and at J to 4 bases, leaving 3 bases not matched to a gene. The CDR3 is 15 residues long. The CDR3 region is CASSSSGRGSDTQYF. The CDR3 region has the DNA TGTGCCAGCAGTTCTAGCGGGAGGGGGTCAGATACGCAGTATTTT.

In DNA form, the CDR3 reads TGTGCCAGCAGCCCCCTGCCTGGGCTAGCCAAAAACATTCAGTACTTC. Residues: CASSPLPGLAKNIQYF. This rearrangement joins TRBV2 to TRBJ2-4; D remains unclear. The CDR3 covers 16 residues. Trimming removed 6 bases at V and 0 bases at J, with 15 bases between. Germline V gene sequence: CDR1 SNHLY, CDR2 FYNNEI. Variable domain in full (rest from reference TRBV2 and TRBJ2-4): EPEVTQTPSHQVTQMGQEVILRCVPISNHLYFYWYRQILGQKVEFLVSFYNNEISEKSEIFDDQFSVERPDGSNFTLKIRSTKLEDSAMYFCASSPLPGLAKNIQYFGAGTRLSVL.

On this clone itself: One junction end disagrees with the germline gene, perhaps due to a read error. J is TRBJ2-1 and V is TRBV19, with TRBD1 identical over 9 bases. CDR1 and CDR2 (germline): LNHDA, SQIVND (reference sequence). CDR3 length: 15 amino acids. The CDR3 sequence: CASSTRDRERNGQFF. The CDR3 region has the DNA TGTGCCAGTAGTACCCGGGACAGGGAGAGGAATGGGCAGTTCTTC.

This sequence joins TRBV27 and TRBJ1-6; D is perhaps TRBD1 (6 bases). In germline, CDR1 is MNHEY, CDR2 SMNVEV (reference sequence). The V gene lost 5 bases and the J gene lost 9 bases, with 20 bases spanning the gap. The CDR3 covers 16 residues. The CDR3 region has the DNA TGTGCCAGCAGTACTACAGGGTCTCATATGAGTTCACCCCTCCACTTT. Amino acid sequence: CASSTTGSHMSSPLHF.

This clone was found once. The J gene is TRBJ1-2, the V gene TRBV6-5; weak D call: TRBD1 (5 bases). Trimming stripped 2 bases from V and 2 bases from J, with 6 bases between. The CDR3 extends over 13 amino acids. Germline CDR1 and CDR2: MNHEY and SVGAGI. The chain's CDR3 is CASSYPGNYGYTF. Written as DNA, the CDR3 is TGTGCCAGCAGTTACCCAGGGAACTATGGCTACACCTTC.

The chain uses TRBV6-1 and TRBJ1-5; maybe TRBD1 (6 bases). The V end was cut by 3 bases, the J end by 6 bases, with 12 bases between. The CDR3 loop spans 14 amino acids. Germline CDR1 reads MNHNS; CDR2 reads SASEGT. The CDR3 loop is CASSDLWGRQPQHF. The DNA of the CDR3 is TGTGCCAGCAGTGATCTCTGGGGGCGTCAGCCCCAGCATTTT.

CDR3 sequence reads: CASSLDGQERKAFF. The CDR3 DNA is TGTGCCAGCAGCTTGGACGGACAGGAGAGAAAAGCTTTCTTT. This rearrangement joins TRBV5-4 to TRBJ1-1; 7 bases are a match to TRBD1. This CDR3 has 14 amino acids. With 0 bases clipped from V and 9 bases from J, the junction kept 8 bases outside the gene matches. Germline V gives CDR1 SGHNT, CDR2 YYREEE (reference sequence).